These 3 T cell receptor beta chains share one sample of origin, sequenced in a study of T cell responses to AZD1222 COVID-19 vaccine (dated by TCRdb to the early 2020s). The time point label corresponds to: about 28 days (+/-7) after the second vaccine dose. Libraries came from the immunoSEQ multiplex PCR assay. TCRdb stores this immuneACCESS table with in-frame sequences only. Part of the clones is absent; in the studies checked, under half of the shortfall reflects unresolved V genes, and no reason is known for the rest. The table for this sample lists tens of thousands of clones; 88% of them were counted only once. 6.5% to 8.5% of the sample goes to the ten largest clones. The sequenced sample was peripheral blood, obtained 28 days after the second AZD1222 dose. These TCRs come from an adult who received the AZD1222 COVID-19 vaccine.

The chain uses TRBV10-3 and TRBJ1-4; no clear D gene. This CDR3 is built from 14 residues. V lost 3 bases and J 5 bases, leaving 10 bases between the germline ends. Germline values: CDR1 ENHRY, CDR2 SYGVKD. Here the CDR3 reads CAISDGHTNEKLFF. The DNA of the CDR3 is TGTGCCATCAGTGATGGGCATACCAATGAAAAACTGTTTTTT.

The chain couples TRBV30 to TRBJ2-7; 14 bases agree with TRBD2. This CDR3 comprises 14 residues. V trimming: 2 bases; J trimming: 11 bases; junction bases outside the gene matches: 8. Germline V gene sequence: CDR1 GTSNPN, CDR2 SVGIG (reference sequence). CDR3 in DNA: TGTGCCTGGAGTCCCGGGACTAGCGGGAGTACCGAGTACTTC. Translation: CAWSPGTSGSTEYF.

This sequence joins TRBV19 and TRBJ2-5, with D tentatively TRBD2 (6 bases). Germline CDR1 is LNHDA and CDR2 is SQIVND (reference sequence). CDR3 length: 17 residues. Trimming left V 4 bases short and J 5 bases short, with 23 bases between. The CDR3 loop reads CASSTRDFRRWAETQYF. The DNA of the CDR3 is TGTGCCAGTAGTACCCGGGACTTCCGAAGATGGGCGGAGACCCAGTACTTC.